What follows are 9 T cell receptor beta chains derived from one specimen sequenced in a study of TIL therapy for anti-PD-1-resistant metastatic lung cancer. The libraries were made with immunoSEQ v3. Produced via immunoSEQ multiplex PCR; TCRdb's table is partial and in-frame only. The sample records 54,000 or so clones, over 70% being singletons. As to time point: pre-treatment sample, taken before nivolumab and TIL therapy. This specimen consisted of blood, obtained at baseline. The receptors were gathered from a person aged 25-85 years with non-small cell lung cancer.

V usage is TRBV9 and J usage is TRBJ2-3; TRBD2 agrees at 8 bases. Germline assignment: CDR1 SGDLS and CDR2 YYNGEE. The CDR3 is 16 residues long. V shed 4 bases and J 5 bases; nucleotides not matched to a gene: 12. CDR3 residues: CASSLSSGSGGDTQYF. For the CDR3, the DNA is TGTGCCAGCAGCCTAAGCAGCGGGAGCGGTGGAGATACGCAGTATTTT. Using reference TRBV9 and TRBJ2-3 for the parts outside the CDR3, the full variable domain is DSGVTQTPKHLITATGQRVTLRCSPRSGDLSVYWYQQSLDQGLQFLIQYYNGEERAKGNILERFSAQQFPDLHSELNLSSLELGDSALYFCASSLSSGSGGDTQYFGPGTRLTVL.

The CDR3 sequence: CASSARNNEQFF. CDR3 DNA sequence: TGTGCCAGCTCAGCTCGAAACAATGAGCAGTTCTTC. The V and J genes are TRBV18 and TRBJ2-1; D is unresolved. V was pared by 5 bases and J by 5 bases, with 7 bases between. This CDR3 comprises 12 residues. Germline V gene sequence: CDR1 KGHSH, CDR2 LQKENI.

This clone was seen a handful of times. V usage is TRBV28 and J usage is TRBJ2-5; D possibly uses TRBD1 or TRBD2 (5 bases each). V was pared by 10 bases and J by 3 bases, with 9 bases between. The CDR3 covers 11 residues. In germline, CDR1 is MDHEN, CDR2 SYDVKM. CDR3 loop: CATRGEETQYF. The CDR3 DNA reads TGTGCCACCCGAGGGGAAGAGACCCAGTACTTC.

The chain carries TRBV4-3 and TRBJ2-6; D is ambiguous. Trimming removed 1 base from V and 0 bases from J, with 7 bases in between. This CDR3 comprises 16 residues. The germline gives CDR1 LGHNA, CDR2 YSLEER. CDR3 sequence (DNA): TGCGCCAGCAGCCAAGGGCATAGCTCTGGGGCCAACGTCCTGACTTTC. Its protein is CASSQGHSSGANVLTF.

The chain recombines TRBV5-1 with TRBJ2-6; the D call may be TRBD1 or TRBD2 (5 bases each). The CDR3 spans 13 residues. Germline assignment: CDR1 SGHRS and CDR2 YFSETQ. The V end was cut by 5 bases, the J end by 11 bases, with 14 bases between. For the CDR3, the DNA is TGCGCCAGCAGACAGGACTTCACGGACGTCCTGACTTTC. Translating it yields CASRQDFTDVLTF.

This clone was found a few times. The chain combines TRBV2 with TRBJ2-5; D not certain. Germline V gives CDR1 SNHLY, CDR2 FYNNEI. V lost 2 bases to trimming and J lost 2 bases, with 6 bases between them. This CDR3 region has 13 residues. In DNA form, the CDR3 reads TGTGCCAGCAGTGAAATGCTTCAAGAGACCCAGTACTTC. Its protein is CASSEMLQETQYF.

The sample holds one count of this clone. This chain uses TRBV14 with TRBJ2-3, with 9 bases that match TRBD1. The CDR3 spans 16 residues. The germline V gene has CDR1 SGHDN and CDR2 FVKESK. Trimming cost V 5 bases and J 2 bases; bases outside gene matches: 8. CDR3 DNA: TGTGCCAGCAGCTACCTCGGGACAGGGAACACAGATACGCAGTATTTT. It specifies CASSYLGTGNTDTQYF.

This chain joins TRBV9 and TRBJ2-7; maybe TRBD2 (5 bases). The V gene lost 4 bases and the J gene lost 3 bases, with 26 bases spanning the gap. The CDR3 spans 18 residues. Germline-derived CDR1 and CDR2 are SGDLS and YYNGEE. This CDR3 reads CASSRTHPPPRVNYEQYF. In nucleotides, the CDR3 is TGTGCCAGCAGCCGTACACATCCTCCTCCGCGGGTAAACTACGAGCAGTACTTC.

The rearrangement uses TRBV7-2 and TRBJ2-7, with a weak D call TRBD2 (5 bases). V lost 4 bases and J 0 bases, leaving 13 bases between the germline ends. CDR1 and CDR2 from the germline V gene are SGHTA and FQGNSA. This CDR3 is built from 15 residues. Written as DNA, the CDR3 is TGTGCCAGCAGCTACGGAAGCGGTTCCTCCTACGAGCAGTACTTC. This translates into CASSYGSGSSYEQYF.